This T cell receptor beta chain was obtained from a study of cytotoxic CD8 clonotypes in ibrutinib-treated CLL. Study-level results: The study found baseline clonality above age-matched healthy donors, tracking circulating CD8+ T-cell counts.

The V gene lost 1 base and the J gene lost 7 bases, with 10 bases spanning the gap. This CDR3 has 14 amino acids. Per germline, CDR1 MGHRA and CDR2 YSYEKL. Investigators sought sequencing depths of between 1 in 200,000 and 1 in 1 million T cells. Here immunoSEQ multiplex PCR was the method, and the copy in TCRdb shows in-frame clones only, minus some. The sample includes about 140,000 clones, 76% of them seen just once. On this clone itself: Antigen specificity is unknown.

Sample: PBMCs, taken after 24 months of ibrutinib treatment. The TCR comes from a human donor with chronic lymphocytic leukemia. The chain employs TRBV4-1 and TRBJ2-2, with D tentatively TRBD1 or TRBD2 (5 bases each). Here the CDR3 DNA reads TGCGCCAGCAGCCAAGTGGGGGAAGGCGGGGAGCTGTTTTTT. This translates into CASSQVGEGGELFF.